This TCR beta chain was sequenced during a study of Graves' ophthalmopathy and Graves' hyperthyroidism. Study at large: The authors collected peripheral blood at initial diagnosis, before any treatment.

RNA served as the template for amplifying TCR beta CDR3 regions. First-round RT-PCR relied on HTBI primers, and a second-round multiplex PCR came next. TCRdb reanalysed the multiplex PCR reads using MiXCR and keeps one entry per CDR3 protein. The sample shows about 39,000 distinct CDR3 sequences, about 50% of them seen only once. V was clipped by 4 bases and J by 2 bases; unmatched bases: 5. Germline V gives CDR1 SGHTA, CDR2 FQGNSA. The CDR3 is 15 residues long. This clonotype was seen a single time. Orbital computed tomography and thyroid ultrasound, along with TRAb, serum thyroxine and clinical symptoms, underpinned diagnosis.

The V and J genes are TRBV7-2 and TRBJ2-7; 10 nucleotides align to TRBD2. This TCR derives from an adult woman with stable Graves' hyperthyroidism. Sequencing was performed on peripheral blood. CDR3 sequence (DNA): TGTGCCAGCAGCTCGGGTGGACTAGCGGCCTACGAGCAGTACTTC. It translates to CASSSGGLAAYEQYF.